Sequencing of this TCR beta chain was carried out in a study of T cells after yellow fever vaccination. Findings and limits, study-wide: A large majority of primary-vaccination clones showed up again after the booster (under 98% CD4, about 90% CD8).

This clonotype turned up a few times. Antigen: not known. TCRdb re-analysed the 5' RACE reads in MiXCR, keeping a single row per CDR3 protein. The sample has hundreds of thousands of distinct CDR3 sequences, about an eighth seen once; the top ten hold 2.5% to 3.5%. Sequencing was performed on CD4+ T cells sorted from PBMCs, taken 15 days after the yellow fever booster vaccination. This TCR came from a man between 18 and 35 years old who received the YFV17D yellow fever vaccine.

CDR3 loop: CATSDSAPRRGTDTQYF. CDR3 bases: TGTGCCACCAGTGATTCGGCCCCCCGGCGGGGCACAGATACGCAGTATTTT. This rearrangement joins TRBV24-1 to TRBJ2-3, with D tentatively TRBD2 (5 bases). CDR1 KGHDR and CDR2 SFDVKD come from the germline V gene. The CDR3 length is 17 residues. V was cut by 2 bases and J by 1 base, with 15 bases left in between.